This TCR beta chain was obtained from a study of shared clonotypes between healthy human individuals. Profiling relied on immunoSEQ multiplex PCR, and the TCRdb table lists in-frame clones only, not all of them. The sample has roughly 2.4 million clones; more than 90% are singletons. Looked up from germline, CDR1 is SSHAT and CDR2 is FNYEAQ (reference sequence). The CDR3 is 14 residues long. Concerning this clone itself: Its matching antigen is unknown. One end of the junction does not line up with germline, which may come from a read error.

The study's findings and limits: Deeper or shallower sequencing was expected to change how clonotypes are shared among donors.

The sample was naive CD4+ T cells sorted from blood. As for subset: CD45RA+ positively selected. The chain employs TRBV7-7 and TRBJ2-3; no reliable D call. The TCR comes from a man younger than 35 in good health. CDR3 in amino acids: CASSPGYETDTQYF. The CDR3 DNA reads TGTGCTAGCAGCCCCGGGTATGAGACAGATACGCAGTATTTT.